This T cell receptor beta chain was identified during a study of shared clonotypes between healthy human individuals. Sequencing used immunoSEQ multiplex PCR; TCRdb keeps in-frame clones, though not all of them. Of roughly 2.2 million clones listed, around 93% are singletons. CDR3 length equals 15 residues. The germline V gene has CDR1 SGHNT and CDR2 YYREEE (reference sequence). Trimming at V came to 0 bases and at J to 7 bases, leaving 7 bases not matched to a gene. This TCR was recovered from a young man in good health. Some clones in this sample may be carry-over from other donors' samples. The sample consisted of naive CD4+ T cells from PBMCs. Subset denoted: CD45RA+ positively selected. The chain recombines TRBV5-4 with TRBJ2-1; TRBD2 matches at 7 bases. The CDR3 coding sequence is TGTGCCAGCAGCTTGGGGTCGGGAGGAGGGAATGAGCAGTTCTTC. The encoded protein is CASSLGSGGGNEQFF.